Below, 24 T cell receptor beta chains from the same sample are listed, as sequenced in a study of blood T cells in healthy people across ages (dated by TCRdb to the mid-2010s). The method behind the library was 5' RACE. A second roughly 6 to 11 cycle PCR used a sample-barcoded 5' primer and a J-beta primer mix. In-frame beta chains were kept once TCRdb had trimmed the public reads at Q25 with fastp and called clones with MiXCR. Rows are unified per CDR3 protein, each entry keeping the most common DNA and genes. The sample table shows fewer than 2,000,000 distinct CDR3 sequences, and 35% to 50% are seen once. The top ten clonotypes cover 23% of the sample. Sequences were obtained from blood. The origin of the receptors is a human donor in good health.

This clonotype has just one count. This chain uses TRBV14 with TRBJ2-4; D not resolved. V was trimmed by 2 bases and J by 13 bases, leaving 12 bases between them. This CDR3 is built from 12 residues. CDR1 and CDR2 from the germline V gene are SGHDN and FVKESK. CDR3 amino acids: CASSQYRSEQYF. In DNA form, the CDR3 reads TGTGCCAGCAGCCAATATAGGTCGGAGCAGTACTTC.

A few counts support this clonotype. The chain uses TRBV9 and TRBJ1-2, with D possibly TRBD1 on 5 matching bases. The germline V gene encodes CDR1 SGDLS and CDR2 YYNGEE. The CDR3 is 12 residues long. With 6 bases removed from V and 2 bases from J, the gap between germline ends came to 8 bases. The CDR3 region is CASNRQNYGYTF. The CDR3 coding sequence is TGTGCCAGCAACAGACAGAACTATGGCTACACCTTC.

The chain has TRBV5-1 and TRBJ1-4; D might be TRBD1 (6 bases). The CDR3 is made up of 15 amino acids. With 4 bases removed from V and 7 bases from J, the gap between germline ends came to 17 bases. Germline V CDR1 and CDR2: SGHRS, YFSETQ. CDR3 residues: CASSATGSRGEKLFF. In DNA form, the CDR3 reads TGCGCCAGCAGCGCAACAGGGTCAAGGGGTGAAAAACTGTTTTTT.

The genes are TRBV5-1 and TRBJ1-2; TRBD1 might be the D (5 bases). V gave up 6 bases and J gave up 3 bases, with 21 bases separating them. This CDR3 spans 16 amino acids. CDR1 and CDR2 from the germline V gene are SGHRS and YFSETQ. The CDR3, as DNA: TGCGCCAGCACAACGGGGGACCTCATTCGCGACTATGGCTACACCTTC. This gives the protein CASTTGDLIRDYGYTF.

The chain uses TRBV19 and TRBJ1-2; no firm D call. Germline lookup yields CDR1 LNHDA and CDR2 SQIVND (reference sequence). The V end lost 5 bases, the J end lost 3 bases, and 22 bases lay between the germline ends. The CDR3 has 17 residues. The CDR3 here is CASSGRPERAYDYGYTF. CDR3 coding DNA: TGTGCCAGTAGTGGAAGGCCTGAGAGGGCGTATGACTATGGCTACACCTTC.

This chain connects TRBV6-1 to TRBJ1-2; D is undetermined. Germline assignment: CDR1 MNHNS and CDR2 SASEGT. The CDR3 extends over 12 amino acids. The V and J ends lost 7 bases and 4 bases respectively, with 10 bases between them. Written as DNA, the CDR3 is TGTGCCAGCACTGAGCAGTCCTATGGCTACACCTTC. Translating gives CASTEQSYGYTF.

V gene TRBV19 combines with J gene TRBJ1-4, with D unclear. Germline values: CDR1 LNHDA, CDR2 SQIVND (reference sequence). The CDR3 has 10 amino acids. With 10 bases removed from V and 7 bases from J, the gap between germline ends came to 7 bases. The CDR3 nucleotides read TGTGCCACCGGGCCTGAAAAACTGTTTTTT. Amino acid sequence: CATGPEKLFF.

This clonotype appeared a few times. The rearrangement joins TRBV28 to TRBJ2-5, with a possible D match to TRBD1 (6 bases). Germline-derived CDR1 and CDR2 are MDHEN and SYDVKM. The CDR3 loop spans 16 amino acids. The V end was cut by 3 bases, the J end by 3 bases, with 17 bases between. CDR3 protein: CASSFPSRGGKETQYF. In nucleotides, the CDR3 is TGTGCCAGCAGTTTTCCAAGCAGGGGTGGCAAAGAGACCCAGTACTTC.

The DNA for the CDR3 is TGTGCCAGCAGCTTAGAAGTAGGGCCTAACTATGGCTACACCTTC. This sequence encodes CASSLEVGPNYGYTF. The gene calls are TRBV7-9 and TRBJ1-2, with D unclear. The V and J ends lost 1 base and 0 bases respectively, with 9 bases between them. The CDR3 contains 15 residues. The germline gives CDR1 SEHNR, CDR2 FQNEAQ (reference sequence).

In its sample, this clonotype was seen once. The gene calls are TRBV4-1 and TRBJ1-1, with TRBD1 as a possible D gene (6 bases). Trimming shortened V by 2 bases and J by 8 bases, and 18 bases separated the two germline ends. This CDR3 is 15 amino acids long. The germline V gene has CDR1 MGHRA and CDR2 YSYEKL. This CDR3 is CASSQPGQLNGEAFF. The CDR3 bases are TGCGCCAGCAGCCAACCCGGACAGCTGAACGGGGAAGCTTTCTTT.

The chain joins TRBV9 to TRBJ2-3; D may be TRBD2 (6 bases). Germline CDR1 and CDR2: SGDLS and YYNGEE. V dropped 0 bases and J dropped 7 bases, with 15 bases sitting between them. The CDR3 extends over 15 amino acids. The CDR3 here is CASSVGTNLSYTQYF. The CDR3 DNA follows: TGTGCCAGCAGCGTAGGGACTAACCTCTCCTATACGCAGTATTTT.

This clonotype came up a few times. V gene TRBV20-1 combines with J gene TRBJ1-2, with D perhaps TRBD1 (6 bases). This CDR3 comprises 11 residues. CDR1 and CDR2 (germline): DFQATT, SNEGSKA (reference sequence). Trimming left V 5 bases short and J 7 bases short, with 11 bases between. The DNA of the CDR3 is TGCAGTGCTGGCTACAGGGTTGGCTACACCTTC. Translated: CSAGYRVGYTF.

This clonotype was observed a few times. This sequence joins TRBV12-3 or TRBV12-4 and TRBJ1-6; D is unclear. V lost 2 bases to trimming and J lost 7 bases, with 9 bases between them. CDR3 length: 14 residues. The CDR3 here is CASSLYGRNSPLHF. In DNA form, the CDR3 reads TGTGCCAGCAGTTTATATGGAAGGAATTCACCCCTCCACTTT.

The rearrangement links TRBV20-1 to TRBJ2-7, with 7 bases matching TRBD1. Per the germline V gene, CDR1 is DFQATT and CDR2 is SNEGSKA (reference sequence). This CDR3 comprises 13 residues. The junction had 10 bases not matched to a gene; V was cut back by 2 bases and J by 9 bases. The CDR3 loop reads CSARSGSEGAQYF. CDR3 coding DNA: TGCAGTGCTAGATCGGGTTCCGAGGGGGCGCAGTACTTC.

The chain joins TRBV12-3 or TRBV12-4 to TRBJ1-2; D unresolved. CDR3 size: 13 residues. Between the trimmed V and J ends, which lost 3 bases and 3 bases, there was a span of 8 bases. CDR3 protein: CASSFGPYYGYTF. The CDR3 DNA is TGTGCCAGCAGTTTCGGACCCTACTATGGCTACACCTTC.

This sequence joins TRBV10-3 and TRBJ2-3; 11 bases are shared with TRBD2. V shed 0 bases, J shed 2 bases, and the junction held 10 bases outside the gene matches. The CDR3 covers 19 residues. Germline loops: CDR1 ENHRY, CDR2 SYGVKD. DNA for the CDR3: TGTGCCATCAGTGAGTCAGTGATAGCGGGGGGGCCCTCCACAGATACGCAGTATTTT. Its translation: CAISESVIAGGPSTDTQYF.

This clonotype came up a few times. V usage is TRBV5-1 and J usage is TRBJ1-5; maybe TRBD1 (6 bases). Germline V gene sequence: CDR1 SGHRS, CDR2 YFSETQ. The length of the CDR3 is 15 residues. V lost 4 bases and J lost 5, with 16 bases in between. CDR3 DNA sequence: TGCGCCAGCAGCCCGGGGGGCAGTAGAGATCAGCCCCAGCATTTT. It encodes CASSPGGSRDQPQHF. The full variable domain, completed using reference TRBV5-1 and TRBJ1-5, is KAGVTQTPRYLIKTRGQQVTLSCSPISGHRSVSWYQQTPGQGLQFLFEYFSETQRNKGNFPGRFSGRQFSNSRSEMNVSTLELGDSALYLCASSPGGSRDQPQHFGDGTRLSIL.

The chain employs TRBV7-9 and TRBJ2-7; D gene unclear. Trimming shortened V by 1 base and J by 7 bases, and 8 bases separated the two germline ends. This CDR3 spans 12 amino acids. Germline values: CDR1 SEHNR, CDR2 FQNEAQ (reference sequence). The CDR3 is CASSLGSKEQYF. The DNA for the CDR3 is TGTGCCAGCAGCTTAGGTTCAAAGGAGCAGTACTTC.

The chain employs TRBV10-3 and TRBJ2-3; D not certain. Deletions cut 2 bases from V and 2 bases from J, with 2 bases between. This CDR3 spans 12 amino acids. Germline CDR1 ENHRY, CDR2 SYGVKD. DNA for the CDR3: TGTGCCATCAGTGAGCCCACAGATACGCAGTATTTT. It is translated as CAISEPTDTQYF.

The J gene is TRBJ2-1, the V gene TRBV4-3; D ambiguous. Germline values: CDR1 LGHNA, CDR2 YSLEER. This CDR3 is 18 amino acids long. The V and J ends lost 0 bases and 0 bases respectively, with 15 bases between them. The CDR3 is CASSQDVYSPSSYNEQFF. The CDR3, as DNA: TGCGCCAGCAGCCAAGATGTTTACAGCCCGAGCTCCTACAATGAGCAGTTCTTC.

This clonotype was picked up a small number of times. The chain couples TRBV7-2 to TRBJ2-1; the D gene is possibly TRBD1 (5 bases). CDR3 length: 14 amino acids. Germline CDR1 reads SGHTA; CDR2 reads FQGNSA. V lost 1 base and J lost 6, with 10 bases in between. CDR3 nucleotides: TGTGCCAGCAGCTTAGAACAGGTTAGCAATGAGCAGTTCTTC. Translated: CASSLEQVSNEQFF.

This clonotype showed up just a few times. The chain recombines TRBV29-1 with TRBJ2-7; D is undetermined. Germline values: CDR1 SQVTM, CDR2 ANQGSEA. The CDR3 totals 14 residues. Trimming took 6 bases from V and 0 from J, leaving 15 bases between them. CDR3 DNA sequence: TGCAGCGTCAAGGGCAGGTCTAGCTCCTACGAGCAGTACTTC. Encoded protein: CSVKGRSSSYEQYF.

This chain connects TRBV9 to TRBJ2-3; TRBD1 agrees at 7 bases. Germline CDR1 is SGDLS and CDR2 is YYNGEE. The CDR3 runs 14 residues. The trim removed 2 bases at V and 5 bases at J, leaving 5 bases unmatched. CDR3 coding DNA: TGTGCCAGCAGCGTTTCGACAGGGAAAGATACGCAGTATTTT. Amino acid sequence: CASSVSTGKDTQYF.

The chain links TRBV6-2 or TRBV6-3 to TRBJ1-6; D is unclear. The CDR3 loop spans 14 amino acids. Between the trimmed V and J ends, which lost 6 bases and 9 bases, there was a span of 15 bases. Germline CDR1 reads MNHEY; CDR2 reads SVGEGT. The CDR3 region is CASSAAEVSSPLHF. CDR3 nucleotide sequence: TGTGCCAGCAGCGCCGCCGAGGTCTCTTCACCCCTCCACTTT.